This T cell receptor (beta chain) was observed in a study of control samples from healthy donors and cancer patients. This clone has a handful of counts. The method was immunoSEQ multiplex PCR; TCRdb's version includes in-frame clones alone and lacks a portion of them. The sample lists approximately 190,000 clones, about 91% seen once, with 1.8% in the top ten. Germline V gene sequence: CDR1 SGHRS, CDR2 YFSETQ. The ends lost 4 bases at V and 8 bases at J; junction bases unmatched: 7. This CDR3 region has 14 residues. Sequenced input: blood. This sequence originates from a man in his thirties or forties in good health. The V and J genes are TRBV5-1 and TRBJ1-4; 8 bases align to TRBD1. The CDR3 DNA is TGCGCCAGCAGCCAGGGGGCGTCGGAGGAAAAACTGTTTTTT. Translated: CASSQGASEEKLFF.